The 16 T cell receptor beta chains below all came from one sample that was sequenced in a study of circulating CD8 cells and anti-PD-1 response in melanoma. Using 15 ng of total RNA, TCR libraries were made with the QIAseq Immune Repertoire TCR panel. TCRdb redid the calling of the reads with MiXCR, one entry per CDR3 protein. The sample holds fewer than 1,500 distinct CDR3 sequences, around 6% seen once. Four subsets defined by PD-1 and/or TIGIT were sorted from live CD3+CD8+TCRalphabeta+ cells. Sequenced here: CD8+ T cells from PBMCs, sampled at baseline or after one month of anti-PD-1 therapy (not recorded which). These receptors were collected from a human donor with melanoma.

In its sample, this clonotype is medium-sized. This chain joins TRBV12-3 or TRBV12-4 and TRBJ2-7; D remains unclear. The CDR3 spans 12 residues. Trimming stripped 6 bases from V and 1 base from J, with 7 bases between. The CDR3 region has the DNA TGTGCCAGCAGGGCACATTCCTACGAGCAGTACTTC. Residues: CASRAHSYEQYF.

This clonotype rates as large. V gene TRBV2 combines with J gene TRBJ1-2; no clear D gene. This CDR3 region has 15 residues. The germline V gene encodes CDR1 SNHLY and CDR2 FYNNEI. Trimming removed 0 bases from V and 3 bases from J, with 11 bases in between. DNA for the CDR3: TGTGCCAGCAGTGAAGCAGTAGTAGATTACTATGGCTACACCTTC. Its protein is CASSEAVVDYYGYTF. Full variable domain (remainder filled in from reference TRBV2 and TRBJ1-2): EPEVTQTPSHQVTQMGQEVILRCVPISNHLYFYWYRQILGQKVEFLVSFYNNEISEKSEIFDDQFSVERPDGSNFTLKIRSTKLEDSAMYFCASSEAVVDYYGYTFGSGTRLTVV.

This clonotype counts as medium-sized. V usage is TRBV7-9 and J usage is TRBJ1-1; possible D gene TRBD1, 5 bases. The ends were cut back, 5 bases at V and 3 bases at J, with 16 bases in the middle. Germline V lookup: CDR1 SEHNR, CDR2 FQNEAQ (reference sequence). There are 15 residues in the CDR3. CDR3 coding DNA: TGTGCCAGCAGCCCCTTTATAGGACAATACACTGAAGCTTTCTTT. Translating it yields CASSPFIGQYTEAFF.

By sample fraction, this clonotype is medium-sized. The rearrangement joins TRBV13 to TRBJ1-2, with 10 bases aligning to TRBD1. Germline values: CDR1 PRHDT, CDR2 FYEKMQ (reference sequence). This CDR3 has 16 amino acids. V lost 5 bases to trimming and J lost 8 bases; unmatched junction nucleotides: 14. The CDR3 reads CASSLNSQTGGGGYTF. The DNA of the CDR3 is TGTGCCAGCAGCCTTAATTCCCAGACAGGGGGCGGAGGCTACACCTTC.

By share, this clonotype counts as medium-sized. V gene TRBV12-3 or TRBV12-4 combines with J gene TRBJ2-2; TRBD1 agrees at 9 bases. The CDR3 is made up of 15 amino acids. V lost 6 bases to trimming and J lost 3 bases; unmatched junction nucleotides: 5. The CDR3 nucleotides are TGTGCCAGCAGCGACAGGGGGACGGACACCGGGGAGCTGTTTTTT. It yields the protein CASSDRGTDTGELFF.

This clonotype has a handful of counts. The rearrangement links TRBV24-1 to TRBJ1-2, with 8 positions matching TRBD1. Trimming at V came to 7 bases and at J to 8 bases, leaving 5 bases not matched to a gene. Germline CDR1 KGHDR, CDR2 SFDVKD. The CDR3 covers 12 residues. The CDR3 DNA sequence: TGTGCCACCAGGCCCCCAGGGGGCGGCTACACCTTC. This encodes CATRPPGGGYTF.

This clonotype is medium-sized in the sample. The rearrangement joins TRBV6-1 to TRBJ2-2; D is uncertain. CDR3 length equals 13 residues. Germline V gene data show CDR1 as MNHNS and CDR2 as SASEGT. The ends were cut back, 3 bases at V and 3 bases at J, with 5 bases in the middle. In DNA form, the CDR3 reads TGTGCCAGCAGTGATTCGGACACCGGGGAGCTGTTTTTT. Translated: CASSDSDTGELFF.

This clonotype showed up just a few times. This may come from a read error, since a much larger clone is one base off. The chain uses TRBV5-4 and TRBJ2-5; TRBD2 matches at 9 bases. V dropped 4 bases and J dropped 4; count of bases not matched to a gene: 17. The V gene's germline CDR1 is SGHNT and CDR2 YYREEE (reference sequence). The CDR3 spans 18 residues. This CDR3 reads CASSTTEDPGLARETQYF. The CDR3 coding sequence is TGTGCCAGCAGCACAACTGAAGACCCGGGACTAGCCCGAGAGACCCAGTACTTC.

The chain is built from TRBV6-6 and TRBJ2-1, with a weak D call TRBD2 (6 bases). The V gene's germline CDR1 is MNHNY and CDR2 SVGAGI (reference sequence). The CDR3 totals 14 residues. V lost 8 bases and J 7 bases, leaving 18 bases between the germline ends. The CDR3 bases are TGTGCCAGCGGGGTGGCGGGGAGTCAGAATGAGCAGTTCTTC. Translated, it gives CASGVAGSQNEQFF.

This clonotype counts as large (0.1 to 1%). This chain joins TRBV19 and TRBJ2-3, with TRBD2 identical over 12 bases. The CDR3 is 14 residues long. V lost 7 bases, J lost 3 bases, and 2 bases stayed unmatched. Germline CDR1 reads LNHDA; CDR2 reads SQIVND (reference sequence). In nucleotides, the CDR3 is TGTGCCAGTATCGGACTAGCGGGGACAGATACGCAGTATTTT. Protein: CASIGLAGTDTQYF.

This clonotype is medium-sized. The chain is built from TRBV11-2 and TRBJ2-1, with 10 nucleotides matching TRBD2. V dropped 4 bases and J dropped 4; count of bases not matched to a gene: 4. Germline V gives CDR1 SGHAT, CDR2 FQNNGV. This CDR3 region has 15 residues. The CDR3 loop reads CASSSGLAVYNEQFF. DNA of the CDR3: TGTGCCAGCAGCTCCGGACTAGCGGTTTACAATGAGCAGTTCTTC.

This clonotype is deemed medium-sized. The chain couples TRBV28 to TRBJ1-1; D not resolved. The CDR3 length is 12 residues. Germline CDR1 reads MDHEN; CDR2 reads SYDVKM. Trimming left V 3 bases short and J 6 bases short, with 8 bases between. CDR3: CASSFARPEAFF. CDR3 bases: TGTGCCAGCAGTTTCGCCCGTCCTGAAGCTTTCTTT.

This clonotype is medium-sized within its sample. The chain uses TRBV3-1 and TRBJ2-3; D not resolved. CDR3 length equals 17 residues. V lost 0 bases to trimming and J lost 1 base, with 14 bases between them. Germline CDR1 is LGHDT and CDR2 is YNNKEL (reference sequence). The CDR3 coding sequence is TGTGCCAGCAGCCAAGATCACAACTCCGGAGGCACAGATACGCAGTATTTT. This translates into CASSQDHNSGGTDTQYF.

Relative to its sample, this clonotype is medium-sized. The chain combines TRBV27 with TRBJ2-7, with D perhaps TRBD1 (6 bases). V lost 5 bases, J lost 0 bases, and 17 bases lay in between. Germline V gene sequence: CDR1 MNHEY, CDR2 SMNVEV (reference sequence). The CDR3 is 16 amino acids. The CDR3 DNA is TGTGCCAGCAGTACCCCGACAGGCCCTAACTCCTACGAGCAGTACTTC. Amino acids: CASSTPTGPNSYEQYF.

This clonotype is classed as large (0.1 to 1%). This sequence joins TRBV28 and TRBJ2-7; TRBD1 matches 10 bases. Trimming removed 8 bases from V and 3 bases from J; junction bases left unmatched: 7. This CDR3 spans 14 amino acids. CDR1 is MDHEN, CDR2 SYDVKM, per germline. The DNA of the CDR3 is TGTGCCAGCCACCCGGGACAGGGGTACTACGAGCAGTACTTC. Translation gives CASHPGQGYYEQYF. Complete variable domain (other parts from reference TRBV28 and TRBJ2-7): DVKVTQSSRYLVKRTGEKVFLECVQDMDHENMFWYRQDPGLGLRLIYFSYDVKMKEKGDIPEGYSVSREKKERFSLILESASTNQTSMYLCASHPGQGYYEQYFGPGTRLTVT.

This clonotype rates as medium-sized (0.01 to 0.1%). The V call is TRBV7-2, the J call TRBJ2-3; D perhaps matches TRBD2 (6 bases). V lost 7 bases and J lost 6, with 11 bases in between. The germline V gene has CDR1 SGHTA and CDR2 FQGNSA. The CDR3 is 12 residues long. The CDR3 reads CASILGGDTQYF. The DNA for the CDR3 is TGTGCCAGCATCCTTGGGGGGGATACGCAGTATTTT.